What follows are 7 T cell receptor beta chains derived from one specimen sequenced in a study of T cells after yellow fever vaccination. Each CDR3 protein is one row after TCRdb ran MiXCR on the 5' RACE reads. Of approximately 74,000 distinct CDR3 sequences in the sample, 5% to 6.5% are singletons; the top ten hold less than 2.5%. The specimen was CD4+ T cells sorted from PBMCs, collected less than 16 days after the first yellow fever vaccination. The origin of the receptors is a man aged 18 to 30 who received the YFV17D yellow fever vaccine.

This clonotype was observed at least ten times. V gene TRBV3-1 combines with J gene TRBJ1-1; D perhaps matches TRBD1 (5 bases). V lost 7 bases and J lost 0, with 9 bases in between. CDR3 length equals 13 residues. Germline V gives CDR1 LGHDT, CDR2 YNNKEL (reference sequence). This CDR3 is CASTGHMNTEAFF. CDR3 coding DNA: TGTGCCAGCACTGGACACATGAACACTGAAGCTTTCTTT. Together with reference TRBV3-1 and TRBJ1-1, the CDR3 gives the full variable domain: DTAVSQTPKYLVTQMGNDKSIKCEQNLGHDTMYWYKQDSKKFLKIMFSYNNKELIINETVPNRFSPKSPDKAHLNLHINSLELGDSAVYFCASTGHMNTEAFFGQGTRLTVV.

As for this clonotype: One base away lies a much larger clone, so this may be a sequencing read error. This chain links TRBV18 with TRBJ1-2; perhaps TRBD1 as D (5 bases). The CDR3 consists of 15 residues. Germline V gene data show CDR1 as KGHSH and CDR2 as LQKENI. The V and J ends lost 4 bases and 6 bases respectively, with 18 bases between them. The CDR3 protein is CASSRGPTAQHGYTF. As DNA, the CDR3 is TGTGCCAGCTCACGAGGCCCGACAGCTCAACATGGCTACACCTTC. The complete variable domain, with remaining parts taken from reference TRBV18 and TRBJ1-2, reads NAGVMQNPRHLVRRRGQEARLRCSPMKGHSHVYWYRQLPEEGLKFMVYLQKENIIDESGMPKERFSAEFPKEGPSILRIQQVVRGDSAAYFCASSRGPTAQHGYTFGSGTRLTVV.

This clonotype came up many times. The rearrangement joins TRBV7-2 to TRBJ1-1; D remains ambiguous. Germline CDR1 and CDR2: SGHTA and FQGNSA. CDR3 length: 13 residues. Trimming removed 0 bases at V and 8 bases at J, with 10 bases between. CDR3 sequence (DNA): TGTGCCAGCAGCTTAGCCCGTCGCGAGGAAGCTTTCTTT. Protein product: CASSLARREEAFF.

The sample holds many counts of this clonotype. The rearrangement uses TRBV20-1 and TRBJ2-5, with 9 bases lining up with TRBD2. Germline assignment: CDR1 DFQATT and CDR2 SNEGSKA (reference sequence). J was trimmed by 5 bases and V by 4 bases; bases with no gene match: 11. The CDR3 spans 15 residues. The chain's CDR3 is CSANLGGGALETQYF. As DNA, the CDR3 is TGCAGTGCTAATCTTGGCGGGGGGGCCCTCGAGACCCAGTACTTC.

This chain joins TRBV13 and TRBJ1-6; 8 positions match TRBD1. Trimming cost V 0 bases and J 8 bases; bases outside gene matches: 3. Germline V gene sequence: CDR1 PRHDT, CDR2 FYEKMQ (reference sequence). The CDR3 is 15 amino acids. For the CDR3, the DNA is TGTGCCAGCAGCTTAGGGGACAGGGTTTATTCACCCCTCCACTTT. Translated, it gives CASSLGDRVYSPLHF.

This clonotype came up many times. The chain combines TRBV10-3 with TRBJ1-6; a weak D match, TRBD1 (6 bases). The CDR3 runs to 14 residues. V was clipped by 6 bases and J by 10 bases, with 16 bases between them. Per germline, CDR1 ENHRY and CDR2 SYGVKD. CDR3 residues: CAISLQGGSSPLHF. CDR3 nucleotide sequence: TGTGCCATCAGCTTACAGGGTGGTTCGTCACCCCTCCACTTT.

There are many counts of this clonotype. The chain has TRBV18 and TRBJ1-2; TRBD1 aligns across 8 bases. Germline V gene sequence: CDR1 KGHSH, CDR2 LQKENI. Trimming took 3 bases from V and 4 from J; bases not matched to a gene: 7. This CDR3 is 15 amino acids long. The CDR3 nucleotides are TGTGCCAGCTCACCCACAGGGGGTAGAAGCTATGGCTACACCTTC. Its translation is CASSPTGGRSYGYTF.